This T cell receptor (beta chain) was sequenced during a study of OX40 agonist ivuxolimab in advanced cancers. Across the study: At 0.01 to 10 mg/kg, ivuxolimab was administered intravenously to patients every 2 weeks.

Germline values: CDR1 PRHDT, CDR2 FYEKMQ (reference sequence). V was pared by 5 bases and J by 0 bases, with 14 bases between. There are 16 residues in the CDR3. The assay was immunoSEQ multiplex PCR, and TCRdb's table has in-frame clones only and misses some. This sample carries just over 60,000 clones, around 93% of them seen once, and the ten largest clones take roughly 13%. The input for sequencing was CD4+ or CD8+ T cells sorted from blood, taken in a trial of the OX40 agonist ivuxolimab. J is TRBJ2-4 and V is TRBV13; tentative D call: TRBD2 (6 bases). The clonotype comes from an adult with an advanced solid tumor such as melanoma, head and neck, liver or kidney cancer. CDR3 protein: CASSPKEGLAKNIQYF. As DNA, the CDR3 is TGTGCCAGCAGCCCCAAGGAGGGGCTAGCCAAAAACATTCAGTACTTC.